The 17 T cell receptor beta chains given below trace back to one sample, sequenced in a study of T cell changes during pregnancy in multiple sclerosis. The method was immunoSEQ multiplex PCR; TCRdb's version includes in-frame clones alone and lacks a portion of them. Of about 70,000 clones listed, roughly nine tenths are singletons. The input for sequencing was peripheral blood, taken in the second trimester of pregnancy. The receptors derive from a female donor in good health, enrolled as a control in a pregnancy study.

The chain recombines TRBV18 with TRBJ1-6; maybe TRBD1 (6 bases). CDR1 KGHSH and CDR2 LQKENI come from the germline V gene. V lost 5 bases and J 8 bases, leaving 13 bases between the germline ends. There are 14 residues in the CDR3. CDR3 nucleotides: TGTGCCAGCTCATCCACGAAGGGGGATTCACCCCTCCACTTT. It encodes CASSSTKGDSPLHF.

The rearrangement joins TRBV18 to TRBJ2-3; 7 bases are a match to TRBD1. The CDR3 loop spans 12 amino acids. With 8 bases clipped from V and 8 bases from J, the junction kept 7 bases outside the gene matches. Germline CDR1 reads KGHSH; CDR2 reads LQKENI. The CDR3 DNA sequence: TGTGCCAGCGGACAGGCCCTAGTTACGCAGTATTTT. Its protein is CASGQALVTQYF.

The chain carries TRBV18 and TRBJ2-1; 10 bases are a match to TRBD1. Germline values: CDR1 KGHSH, CDR2 LQKENI. The J segment lost 5 bases and the V segment lost 2 bases, leaving 6 bases of the junction unmatched. This CDR3 is built from 16 residues. CDR3 DNA: TGTGCCAGCTCACCAGACAGGGGGCGGTTGGACAATGAGCAGTTCTTC. Its protein is CASSPDRGRLDNEQFF.

This chain links TRBV6-6 with TRBJ1-2; TRBD1 matches at 7 bases. This CDR3 has 16 amino acids. The V gene's germline CDR1 is MNHNY and CDR2 SVGAGI (reference sequence). V gave up 1 base and J gave up 4 bases; unmatched junction bases: 9. Here the CDR3 reads CASSYLLTGVTYGYTF. The CDR3 nucleotides are TGTGCCAGCAGTTACTTACTAACAGGGGTCACCTATGGCTACACCTTC.

This chain uses TRBV2 with TRBJ2-5, with 8 bases fitting TRBD2. Germline V gives CDR1 SNHLY, CDR2 FYNNEI. J gave up 1 base and V 6 bases, and 4 bases lay outside the gene matches. The CDR3 is 14 amino acids. The CDR3 coding sequence is TGTGCCAGCAGGCTACGGGGGGGCCAAGAGACCCAGTACTTC. This encodes CASRLRGGQETQYF. The variable domain in full, with the rest retrieved from reference TRBV2 and TRBJ2-5, is EPEVTQTPSHQVTQMGQEVILRCVPISNHLYFYWYRQILGQKVEFLVSFYNNEISEKSEIFDDQFSVERPDGSNFTLKIRSTKLEDSAMYFCASRLRGGQETQYFGPGTRLLVL.

This chain connects TRBV18 to TRBJ1-2; 7 bases fit TRBD1. CDR1 KGHSH and CDR2 LQKENI come from the germline V gene. The junction had 9 bases not matched to a gene; V was cut back by 7 bases and J by 1 base. The CDR3 contains 15 residues. This CDR3 reads CASLANRDSNYGYTF. In nucleotides, the CDR3 is TGTGCCAGCTTAGCGAACCGGGACAGTAACTATGGCTACACCTTC.

The rearrangement joins TRBV19 to TRBJ1-2; TRBD1 matches 10 bases. V gave up 1 base and J gave up 8 bases; unmatched junction bases: 1. The CDR3 is 13 residues long. CDR1 LNHDA and CDR2 SQIVND come from the germline V gene (reference sequence). CDR3 sequence: CASSIAGQGGYTF. CDR3 sequence (DNA): TGTGCCAGTAGTATAGCGGGACAGGGGGGCTACACCTTC.

The V call is TRBV2, the J call TRBJ2-2; 9 nucleotides line up with TRBD1. This CDR3 has 19 amino acids. The V gene end was trimmed by 8 bases and the J gene end by 3 bases; junction bases not matched to a gene: 19. CDR1 and CDR2 (germline): SNHLY, FYNNEI. The CDR3 loop is CASLAPTDRGDWDTGELFF. CDR3 sequence (DNA): TGTGCCAGCCTTGCCCCGACGGACAGGGGTGATTGGGACACCGGGGAGCTGTTTTTT.

The chain combines TRBV28 with TRBJ2-1, with D hard to call. The CDR3 extends over 11 amino acids. Germline CDR1 and CDR2: MDHEN and SYDVKM. Deletions cut 3 bases from V and 9 bases from J, with 6 bases between. DNA of the CDR3: TGTGCCAGCAGTTTGATCGGTGAGCAGTTCTTC. As protein: CASSLIGEQFF. The whole variable domain, filled in from reference TRBV28 and TRBJ2-1, reads DVKVTQSSRYLVKRTGEKVFLECVQDMDHENMFWYRQDPGLGLRLIYFSYDVKMKEKGDIPEGYSVSREKKERFSLILESASTNQTSMYLCASSLIGEQFFGPGTRLTVL.

The chain is built from TRBV18 and TRBJ1-4; TRBD1 agrees at 7 bases. The J segment lost 6 bases and the V segment lost 6 bases, leaving 7 bases of the junction unmatched. CDR1 is KGHSH and CDR2 is LQKENI in the germline V gene. This CDR3 region has 14 residues. The CDR3 DNA reads as TGTGCCAGCTCGTCGGGACAGCGCGATGAAAAACTGTTTTTT. It is translated as CASSSGQRDEKLFF.

The chain is built from TRBV27 and TRBJ1-1; no clear D. The CDR3 has 13 amino acids. Trimming cost V 3 bases and J 5 bases, with 10 bases left between them. Germline V gene lookup returns CDR1 MNHEY and CDR2 SMNVEV (reference sequence). For the CDR3, the DNA is TGTGCCAGCAGTTTCTACAGAGGGACTGAAGCTTTCTTT. Its protein product is CASSFYRGTEAFF.

The gene calls are TRBV27 and TRBJ2-1, with D possibly matching TRBD1 (5 bases). V was trimmed by 10 bases and J by 6 bases, leaving 19 bases between them. The V gene's germline CDR1 is MNHEY and CDR2 SMNVEV (reference sequence). CDR3 length equals 14 residues. The CDR3 sequence: CATPRVRSGNEQFF. In DNA form, the CDR3 reads TGTGCCACCCCCAGGGTTAGGTCGGGCAATGAGCAGTTCTTC.

The chain recombines TRBV6-5 with TRBJ2-5; TRBD1 matches 7 bases. The germline gives CDR1 MNHEY, CDR2 SVGAGI. After removal of 6 bases from V and 5 bases from J, the junction contained 12 bases not matched to a gene. The CDR3 sequence is 15 residues long. This CDR3 reads CASSPYDRAVETQYF. CDR3 in DNA: TGTGCCAGCAGCCCATACGACAGGGCGGTTGAGACCCAGTACTTC.

The chain is built from TRBV6-5 and TRBJ2-7, with D possibly being TRBD2 (7 bases). The CDR3 spans 14 residues. CDR1 is MNHEY and CDR2 is SVGAGI in the germline V gene. V lost 7 bases to trimming and J lost 2 bases, with 15 bases between them. Written as DNA, the CDR3 is TGTGCCAGCACCCCAGGGAGGGGGACCTACGAGCAGTACTTC. This encodes CASTPGRGTYEQYF.

The V call is TRBV11-3, the J call TRBJ1-6, with D perhaps matching TRBD1 (6 bases). This CDR3 spans 16 amino acids. Deletions cut 5 bases from V and 6 bases from J, with 17 bases between. The germline gives CDR1 SGHNT, CDR2 YENEEA. The CDR3 coding sequence is TGTGCCAGCAGCCCCCGGACAGCCCTGGTTAATTCACCCCTCCACTTT. Its protein is CASSPRTALVNSPLHF.

The rearrangement joins TRBV5-8 to TRBJ2-7; weak D call: TRBD2 (5 bases). The CDR3 sequence is 13 residues long. Trimming took 3 bases from V and 3 from J, leaving 10 bases between them. CDR1 SGHTS and CDR2 YDEGEE come from the germline V gene. CDR3 in amino acids: CASSSGLSYEQYF. In DNA form, the CDR3 reads TGTGCCAGCAGCTCGGGGTTAAGCTACGAGCAGTACTTC.

This clone was seen only once. The chain links TRBV6-5 to TRBJ1-1; TRBD1 aligns across 8 bases. CDR1 and CDR2 (germline): MNHEY, SVGAGI. Trimming removed 2 bases from V and 7 bases from J; junction bases left unmatched: 0. The CDR3 runs to 12 residues. CDR3 residues: CASSYGTGEAFF. CDR3 bases: TGTGCCAGCAGTTACGGGACAGGTGAAGCTTTCTTT.